This TCR beta chain was sequenced during a study of PD-1 blockade in classical Hodgkin lymphoma. General observations from the study: Lower baseline TCR diversity marked trial partial responders and progressors. Some patients began nivolumab under 1 year after ASCT. These patients were excluded from later analyses.

Trimming took 5 bases from V and 5 from J, leaving 7 bases between them. This CDR3 contains 11 residues. Germline values: CDR1 SEHNR, CDR2 FQNEAQ (reference sequence). Time point: cycle 4 day 1 (C4D1), after about 6 weeks of nivolumab. Brentuximab vedotin exposure varied, and every patient relapsed after autologous stem cell transplantation. CD4+ T cells were purified from thawed PBMCs by magnetic negative selection. As to this clone: As yet, its antigen is unknown.

The assay was immunoSEQ multiplex PCR, and TCRdb's table has in-frame clones only and misses some. Seen here are more than 25,000 clones, roughly 80% observed once, and the top ten hold around 0.6%. The clonotype originates from a human donor with classical Hodgkin lymphoma. This specimen consisted of CD4+ T cells from blood, obtained before the fourth cycle of nivolumab. The chain couples TRBV7-9 to TRBJ2-7, with D uncertain. CDR3 in DNA: TGTGCCAGCAGCCAAATCGACGAGCAGTACTTC. Protein: CASSQIDEQYF. Variable domain in full (rest from reference TRBV7-9 and TRBJ2-7): DTGVSQNPRHKITKRGQNVTFRCDPISEHNRLYWYRQTLGQGPEFLTYFQNEAQLEKSRLLSDRFSAERPKGSFSTLEIQRTEQGDSAMYLCASSQIDEQYFGPGTRLTVT.